The 17 T cell receptor beta chains below were found in one sample sequenced in a study of blood T cell repertoires in COVID-19. Profiling relied on immunoSEQ multiplex PCR, and the TCRdb table lists in-frame clones only, not all of them. The sample has under 130,000 clones; 85% are singletons. Sequencing used peripheral blood. All receptors come from a man in his fifties with acute or convalescent COVID-19.

The J gene is TRBJ2-1, the V gene TRBV19; possibly TRBD2 for D (5 bases). V was clipped by 5 bases and J by 4 bases, with 12 bases between them. In germline, CDR1 is LNHDA, CDR2 SQIVND (reference sequence). The CDR3 runs 14 residues. CDR3 coding DNA: TGTGCCAGTAGTGTGGCGTCGGGGTACAATGAGCAGTTCTTC. It encodes CASSVASGYNEQFF.

The V gene is TRBV27, the J gene TRBJ2-7; D unresolved. The CDR3 consists of 11 residues. Trimming stripped 6 bases from V and 4 bases from J, with 7 bases between. In germline, CDR1 is MNHEY, CDR2 SMNVEV (reference sequence). CDR3 bases: TGTGCCAGCAGCCTCGGGTACGAGCAGTACTTC. It yields the protein CASSLGYEQYF.

A few counts support this clone. V usage is TRBV19 and J usage is TRBJ1-5; 8 positions agree with TRBD1. CDR3 length: 15 amino acids. J gave up 7 bases and V 1 base, and 6 bases lay outside the gene matches. Germline CDR1 and CDR2: LNHDA and SQIVND (reference sequence). CDR3 amino acids: CASSIGAGGYQPQHF. The CDR3 DNA follows: TGTGCCAGTAGTATAGGCGCAGGGGGCTACCAGCCCCAGCATTTT.

The chain links TRBV3-1 (or the pseudogene TRBV3-2) to TRBJ2-3, with 8 nucleotides matching TRBD2. The length of the CDR3 is 17 residues. Germline V gene data show CDR1 as LGHDT and CDR2 as YNNKEL (reference sequence). Germline trimming cut 0 bases from V and 2 bases from J; bases unmatched to any gene: 7. This chain's CDR3 is CASSQELAASYTDTQYF. The CDR3 nucleotides read TGTGCCAGCAGCCAAGAACTAGCGGCCTCCTACACAGATACGCAGTATTTT.

The genes are TRBV10-1 and TRBJ2-3, with 8 bases aligning to TRBD2. With 0 bases clipped from V and 6 bases from J, the junction kept 11 bases outside the gene matches. Germline V gene sequence: CDR1 WNHNN, CDR2 SYGVQD (reference sequence). This CDR3 has 17 residues. CDR3 sequence (DNA): TGCGCCAGCAGTGAGTCGATGGGGGCTAGCGGGTTGGATACGCAGTATTTT. Translation gives CASSESMGASGLDTQYF.

The chain combines TRBV19 with TRBJ1-2; possible D gene TRBD1, 5 bases. V lost 6 bases and J 7 bases, leaving 15 bases between the germline ends. CDR1 is LNHDA and CDR2 is SQIVND in the germline V gene (reference sequence). The CDR3 has 13 residues. CDR3 sequence: CASSPGTRGGYTF. The CDR3 DNA reads TGTGCCAGTAGCCCCGGGACTAGGGGTGGCTACACCTTC.

In its sample, this clone was seen a few times. The V gene is TRBV28, the J gene TRBJ1-4; 11 positions agree with TRBD1. V was pared by 7 bases and J by 7 bases, with 8 bases of the junction left unmatched. Germline CDR1 is MDHEN and CDR2 is SYDVKM. CDR3 length: 15 amino acids. The CDR3 loop reads CASTPAGTGGEKLFF. DNA of the CDR3: TGTGCCAGCACACCCGCCGGGACAGGGGGTGAAAAACTGTTTTTT.

V usage is TRBV21-1 and J usage is TRBJ1-5; the table assigns TRBD1, which was not confirmed against the DNA. TRBV21-1 is recorded as a pseudogene. This CDR3 has 19 residues. CDR3 in DNA: TGTGCCAGCAGCTCCCGACAGGGGATATCCCGATATAGCAATCAGCCCCAGCATTTT. Its protein product is CASSSRQGISRYSNQPQHF.

J is TRBJ1-1 and V is TRBV6-5; 8 bases map to TRBD1. V gave up 6 bases and J gave up 5 bases; unmatched junction bases: 8. This CDR3 has 14 amino acids. From germline, CDR1 is MNHEY and CDR2 SVGAGI. CDR3 protein: CASRFRTGTTEAFF. CDR3 in DNA: TGTGCCAGCAGGTTCCGGACAGGGACTACTGAAGCTTTCTTT.

This chain joins TRBV25-1 and TRBJ1-2, with 8 positions matching TRBD1. Germline V gives CDR1 MGHDK, CDR2 SYGVNS. The V gene end was trimmed by 10 bases and the J gene end by 4 bases; junction bases not matched to a gene: 5. The CDR3 is 12 residues long. The CDR3, as DNA: TGTGCCACCGCGACAGGGGCCTATGGCTACACCTTC. Protein sequence: CATATGAYGYTF.

This clone showed up just once. V is TRBV12-3 or TRBV12-4 and J is TRBJ1-5; a possible D gene is TRBD1 (5 bases). The CDR3 loop spans 13 amino acids. Trimming pared 2 bases from V and 4 bases from J, leaving 6 bases between. CDR3 DNA sequence: TGTGCCAGCAGTTTACAGGGAAATCAGCCCCAGCATTTT. This codes for CASSLQGNQPQHF.

The chain joins TRBV28 to TRBJ1-5; D might be TRBD1 (5 bases). The CDR3 has 15 amino acids. Germline values: CDR1 MDHEN, CDR2 SYDVKM. Deletions cut 3 bases from V and 3 bases from J, with 12 bases between. The CDR3 coding sequence is TGTGCCAGCAGTTTGGGGCGGAACATCAATCAGCCCCAGCATTTT. This translates into CASSLGRNINQPQHF. The full variable domain, in which reference TRBV28 and TRBJ1-5 provide the parts outside the CDR3, is DVKVTQSSRYLVKRTGEKVFLECVQDMDHENMFWYRQDPGLGLRLIYFSYDVKMKEKGDIPEGYSVSREKKERFSLILESASTNQTSMYLCASSLGRNINQPQHFGDGTRLSIL.

Note on this clone: The sample has other DNA sequences that encode this CDR3 too. V is TRBV3-1 (or the pseudogene TRBV3-2) and J is TRBJ1-2; TRBD1 might be the D (5 bases). Germline assignment: CDR1 LGHDT and CDR2 YNNKEL (reference sequence). CDR3 size: 13 residues. The germline V and J ends were trimmed by 2 bases and 2 bases, with 6 bases remaining between them. The CDR3 is CASSQTGNYGYTF. CDR3 nucleotide sequence: TGTGCCAGCAGCCAAACAGGAAACTATGGCTACACCTTC.

The chain carries TRBV11-2 and TRBJ1-4, with D perhaps TRBD1 (6 bases). V dropped 3 bases and J dropped 8 bases, with 10 bases sitting between them. Germline-derived CDR1 and CDR2 are SGHAT and FQNNGV. The CDR3 runs to 13 residues. CDR3: CASSLDREEKLFF. The DNA for the CDR3 is TGTGCCAGCAGCTTGGACAGAGAGGAAAAACTGTTTTTT.

This chain connects TRBV2 to TRBJ2-7, with D uncertain. CDR3 length: 11 amino acids. Germline CDR1 reads SNHLY; CDR2 reads FYNNEI. V lost 6 bases, J lost 1 base, and 4 bases lay in between. The CDR3 DNA follows: TGTGCCAGCAGCCCGTCCTACGAGCAGTACTTC. As protein: CASSPSYEQYF.

This clone was observed a single time. V gene TRBV28 combines with J gene TRBJ2-2; D possibly corresponds to TRBD1 (5 bases). Between the trimmed V and J ends, which lost 4 bases and 2 bases, there was a span of 11 bases. Germline assignment: CDR1 MDHEN and CDR2 SYDVKM. This CDR3 has 15 amino acids. DNA of the CDR3: TGTGCCAGCAGTTACGCCAGGGTAAACACCGGGGAGCTGTTTTTT. This encodes CASSYARVNTGELFF.

The chain joins TRBV30 to TRBJ1-4, with D maybe TRBD1 (6 bases). V lost 2 bases, J lost 7 bases, and 14 bases lay in between. This CDR3 has 14 residues. Germline assignment: CDR1 GTSNPN and CDR2 SVGIG (reference sequence). The CDR3 sequence: CAWSRGGYGEKLFF. The CDR3 bases are TGTGCCTGGAGTAGAGGGGGTTACGGTGAAAAACTGTTTTTT.